The 28 T cell receptor beta chains below were found in one sample sequenced in a study of Graves' ophthalmopathy and Graves' hyperthyroidism. Using RNA transcripts, the TCR beta CDR3 regions were amplified. An opening RT-PCR round employed HTBI primers and preceded a second-round multiplex PCR. TCRdb recomputed calls from the multiplex PCR reads with MiXCR, one row per CDR3 protein. Seen here are a few hundred thousand distinct CDR3 sequences, 15% to 20% observed once, and the top ten hold approximately 13%. Source material: peripheral blood. These receptors were taken from an adult man with Graves' ophthalmopathy.

The chain has TRBV6-4 and TRBJ1-1; 8 positions match TRBD1. From germline, CDR1 is MRHNA and CDR2 SNTAGT. V lost 5 bases to trimming and J lost 5 bases; unmatched junction nucleotides: 10. The CDR3 is made up of 15 amino acids. The CDR3 reads CASSLGAQGVTEAFF. The CDR3 DNA reads TGTGCCAGCAGTTTAGGGGCACAGGGGGTAACTGAAGCTTTCTTT.

This clonotype has a count of ten or more. J is TRBJ2-5 and V is TRBV6-5, with TRBD1 matching over 7 bases. The CDR3 sequence is 13 residues long. Trimming took 7 bases from V and 5 from J; bases not matched to a gene: 7. Looked up from germline, CDR1 is MNHEY and CDR2 is SVGAGI. For the CDR3, the DNA is TGTGCCAGCAAGGGACAGCCATTGGAGACCCAGTACTTC. Amino acid sequence: CASKGQPLETQYF.

As DNA, the CDR3 is TGTGCCAGCAGCTTAGGGTGGGACATTCAGTACTTC. Its protein product is CASSLGWDIQYF. V and J are TRBV7-2 and TRBJ2-4, with unresolved D. Trimming removed 1 base at V and 8 bases at J, with 6 bases between. From germline, CDR1 is SGHTA and CDR2 FQGNSA. The CDR3 consists of 12 residues.

The V gene is TRBV6-5, the J gene TRBJ1-2, with 8 bases that match TRBD1. This CDR3 is 13 amino acids long. Losses at the gene ends were 4 bases for V and 5 bases for J; bases not matched to a gene: 3. CDR1 MNHEY and CDR2 SVGAGI come from the germline V gene. The CDR3 sequence: CASSLTGEYGYTF. CDR3 DNA: TGTGCCAGCAGTTTGACAGGGGAATATGGCTACACCTTC.

This clonotype was counted many times. The rearrangement joins TRBV6-2 or TRBV6-3 to TRBJ2-2, with 8 bases aligning to TRBD1. CDR1 and CDR2 from the germline V gene are MNHEY and SVGEGT. The CDR3 is made up of 16 amino acids. Trimming took 7 bases from V and 3 from J; bases not matched to a gene: 10. The CDR3 loop reads CASIPWGTGDTGELFF. The CDR3 region has the DNA TGTGCCAGCATCCCCTGGGGGACAGGAGACACCGGGGAGCTGTTTTTT.

In this sample, this clonotype turned up many times. CDR3 DNA sequence: TGTGCCAGCAGCTCGGACCGACCCTTGACCGGAAAGGACCCGCAGTACTTC. This codes for CASSSDRPLTGKDPQYF. The gene calls are TRBV7-2 and TRBJ2-7, with D unresolved. This CDR3 comprises 17 residues. The germline gives CDR1 SGHTA, CDR2 FQGNSA. Trimming took 4 bases from V and 9 from J, leaving 28 bases between them.

The rearrangement links TRBV6-5 to TRBJ2-5; 8 bases are a match to TRBD2. The CDR3 is made up of 14 amino acids. Germline V lookup: CDR1 MNHEY, CDR2 SVGAGI. Unmatched junction bases numbered 5, after V lost 3 bases and J lost 5 bases. CDR3 coding DNA: TGTGCCAGCAGTTATCGACTAGCGATGGAGACCCAGTACTTC. It specifies CASSYRLAMETQYF.

This sequence joins TRBV18 and TRBJ2-2, with TRBD1 identical over 9 bases. This CDR3 is 14 amino acids long. Germline V gene lookup returns CDR1 KGHSH and CDR2 LQKENI. The ends lost 8 bases at V and 3 bases at J; junction bases unmatched: 4. CDR3 in DNA: TGTGCCAGCACGGGGACAGGGTACACCGGGGAGCTGTTTTTT. It translates to CASTGTGYTGELFF.

V and J are TRBV15 and TRBJ1-1; D is unresolved. The germline CDR1 and CDR2 sequences are LNHNV and YYDKDF (reference sequence). V was shortened by 3 bases and J by 3 bases, with 11 bases between the two germline ends. This CDR3 has 14 residues. This CDR3 is CATSREGGDTEAFF. The CDR3 bases are TGTGCCACCAGCAGGGAGGGTGGCGACACTGAAGCTTTCTTT.

This clonotype was picked up many times. The chain is built from TRBV12-3 or TRBV12-4 and TRBJ1-1; 11 bases map to TRBD1. The CDR3 extends over 16 amino acids. V shed 6 bases and J 3 bases; nucleotides not matched to a gene: 9. The CDR3 region is CASRPRDRGTYTEAFF. As DNA, the CDR3 is TGTGCCAGCAGGCCCCGGGACAGGGGGACCTACACTGAAGCTTTCTTT.

This clonotype was seen a few times. At one end the junction does not follow the germline gene, possibly because of a read error. The chain is built from TRBV6-1 and TRBJ2-7, with a possible D match to TRBD2 (7 bases). The germline CDR1 and CDR2 sequences are MNHNS and SASEGT. The CDR3 totals 14 residues. The CDR3 reads CASSERPGEGEQCF. CDR3 nucleotide sequence: TGTGCCAGCAGTGAACGTCCAGGGGAGGGCGAGCAGTGCTTC.

This clonotype has at least ten counts. The rearrangement uses TRBV7-2 and TRBJ1-6; no clear D. Germline CDR1 is SGHTA and CDR2 is FQGNSA. The ends were cut back, 0 bases at V and 10 bases at J, with 13 bases in the middle. The CDR3 has 15 residues. In DNA form, the CDR3 reads TGTGCCAGCAGCTTAGCAGGGAGGGTGAGCTCACCCCTCCACTTT. Protein: CASSLAGRVSSPLHF.

This chain connects TRBV10-3 to TRBJ1-2; 9 positions agree with TRBD1. Germline V gene data show CDR1 as ENHRY and CDR2 as SYGVKD. Trimming removed 8 bases from V and 5 bases from J; junction bases left unmatched: 9. This CDR3 is 14 amino acids long. This CDR3 is CAISPGQGTYGYTF. In DNA, the CDR3 is TGTGCCATCTCCCCGGGACAGGGAACGTATGGCTACACCTTC.

This clonotype was observed at least ten times. The chain combines TRBV6-5 with TRBJ1-6; no definite D call. V was cut by 5 bases and J by 7 bases, with 12 bases left in between. Germline V CDR1 and CDR2: MNHEY, SVGAGI. CDR3 length: 14 residues. In DNA, the CDR3 is TGTGCCAGCAGTCCCCGAGTAGGGAATTCACCCCTCCACTTT. Residues: CASSPRVGNSPLHF.

The table lists this clonotype with many counts. The chain is built from TRBV13 and TRBJ2-5; D is uncertain. This CDR3 has 13 residues. V dropped 2 bases and J dropped 3 bases, with 7 bases sitting between them. Germline V gives CDR1 PRHDT, CDR2 FYEKMQ (reference sequence). CDR3 in DNA: TGTGCCAGCAGCTTACCAGTTGAAGAGACCCAGTACTTC. Translated: CASSLPVEETQYF.

Notes on this clonotype: Germline is not matched at one junction end, which may reflect a read error. The V gene is TRBV6-2 or TRBV6-3, the J gene TRBJ1-1; D gene unclear. Per the germline V gene, CDR1 is MNHEY and CDR2 is SVGEGT. The CDR3 contains 15 residues. Here the CDR3 DNA reads TGTACCAGCAGCCCGCGTTGGAGGCCGGACGCTGAAGCTTTCTTT. Encoded protein: CTSSPRWRPDAEAFF.

The V call is TRBV6-2 or TRBV6-3, the J call TRBJ2-5; 9 bases are shared with TRBD1. Germline assignment: CDR1 MNHEY and CDR2 SVGEGT. J gave up 4 bases and V 4 bases, and 7 bases lay outside the gene matches. The CDR3 spans 15 residues. CDR3 coding DNA: TGTGCCAGCAGTTCTGGACAGGGGATGGGAGAGACCCAGTACTTC. It is translated as CASSSGQGMGETQYF.

The genes are TRBV11-2 and TRBJ1-1; TRBD1 is a possible D gene (6 bases). Deletions cut 0 bases from V and 4 bases from J, with 15 bases between. Germline lookup yields CDR1 SGHAT and CDR2 FQNNGV. The CDR3 is made up of 16 amino acids. The CDR3 DNA is TGTGCCAGCAGCTTAGATCGGGCAGGGGATACCACTGAAGCTTTCTTT. It translates to CASSLDRAGDTTEAFF.

This clonotype occurred many times. The rearrangement uses TRBV6-5 and TRBJ1-2; TRBD1 agrees at 7 bases. Germline V gene lookup returns CDR1 MNHEY and CDR2 SVGAGI. The CDR3 totals 15 residues. With 6 bases clipped from V and 6 bases from J, the junction kept 13 bases outside the gene matches. The DNA of the CDR3 is TGTGCCAGCAGAGCCCCTGGGACAGAAGGAAATGGCTACACCTTC. This encodes CASRAPGTEGNGYTF.

This clonotype was counted ten times or more. The V gene is TRBV5-1, the J gene TRBJ2-7; 7 nucleotides match TRBD2. CDR3 size: 17 residues. CDR1 SGHRS and CDR2 YFSETQ come from the germline V gene. With V trimmed by 2 bases and J by 3 bases, 14 bases remained unmatched. CDR3 sequence: CASSFRPRRGTIYEQYF. The CDR3 DNA reads as TGCGCCAGCAGCTTCCGCCCACGGCGGGGGACCATCTACGAGCAGTACTTC.

This clonotype was found many times. This chain connects TRBV6-5 to TRBJ1-1; TRBD1 aligns across 8 bases. The CDR3 length is 15 residues. V was clipped by 0 bases and J by 7 bases; unmatched bases: 7. Germline CDR1 is MNHEY and CDR2 is SVGAGI. This CDR3 reads CASSYSVTGAHEAFF. CDR3 bases: TGTGCCAGCAGTTACTCGGTGACAGGGGCCCATGAAGCTTTCTTT.

This clonotype was counted ten times or more. The V and J genes are TRBV5-4 and TRBJ1-5; D remains ambiguous. V was clipped by 0 bases and J by 3 bases, with 19 bases between them. The CDR3 extends over 18 amino acids. From germline, CDR1 is SGHNT and CDR2 YYREEE (reference sequence). This chain's CDR3 is CASSLAYSGGSYNQPQHF. For the CDR3, the DNA is TGTGCCAGCAGCTTGGCCTATTCCGGTGGCAGTTACAATCAGCCCCAGCATTTT.

In its sample, this clonotype was seen many times. The chain has TRBV7-2 and TRBJ1-1; D remains ambiguous. The CDR3 has 14 residues. V lost 5 bases and J 1 base, leaving 11 bases between the germline ends. Germline CDR1 reads SGHTA; CDR2 reads FQGNSA. The CDR3 DNA reads TGTGCCAGCAGCCCAGGCCCGTGGAACACTGAAGCTTTCTTT. It encodes CASSPGPWNTEAFF.

The chain recombines TRBV5-1 with TRBJ2-2; 7 bases align to TRBD2. The CDR3 runs 14 residues. Germline lookup yields CDR1 SGHRS and CDR2 YFSETQ. V trimming: 6 bases; J trimming: 4 bases; junction bases outside the gene matches: 6. DNA for the CDR3: TGCGCCAGCACGCTCGGGGGGATCACCGGGGAGCTGTTTTTT. It yields the protein CASTLGGITGELFF. Together with reference TRBV5-1 and TRBJ2-2, the CDR3 gives the full variable domain: KAGVTQTPRYLIKTRGQQVTLSCSPISGHRSVSWYQQTPGQGLQFLFEYFSETQRNKGNFPGRFSGRQFSNSRSEMNVSTLELGDSALYLCASTLGGITGELFFGEGSRLTVL.

This rearrangement joins TRBV12-3 or TRBV12-4 to TRBJ2-4; either TRBD1 or TRBD2 may fit D (5 bases each). The CDR3 sequence is 14 residues long. The V and J ends lost 6 bases and 7 bases respectively, with 16 bases between them. Written as DNA, the CDR3 is TGTGCCAGCAGCACTCAGCAGGGCGGGAACATTCAGTACTTC. The encoded protein is CASSTQQGGNIQYF.

This clonotype appeared many times. This chain links TRBV5-1 with TRBJ2-7, with D possibly being TRBD1 (6 bases). Germline V CDR1 and CDR2: SGHRS, YFSETQ. The germline V and J ends were trimmed by 4 bases and 0 bases, with 11 bases remaining between them. The CDR3 extends over 14 amino acids. The CDR3 protein is CASSADRPSYEQYF. For the CDR3, the DNA is TGCGCCAGCAGCGCCGACAGGCCCTCCTACGAGCAGTACTTC.

A note on this clonotype: A read error may explain this, as a much larger clone is one base away. J is TRBJ2-5 and V is TRBV6-8; D not certain. Germline V lookup: CDR1 MNHGY, CDR2 SAAAGT. Between the trimmed V and J ends, which lost 2 bases and 1 base, there was a span of 2 bases. This CDR3 region has 12 residues. The CDR3: CASSYPQETQYF. The DNA of the CDR3 is TGTGCCAGCAGTTACCCCCAAGAGACCCAGTACTTC.

This clonotype came up many times. The chain combines TRBV4-3 with TRBJ2-5, with 8 nucleotides matching TRBD1. V lost 0 bases to trimming and J lost 6 bases; unmatched junction nucleotides: 3. Germline V gene lookup returns CDR1 LGHNA and CDR2 YSLEER. The CDR3 is made up of 14 amino acids. The CDR3 sequence is CASSQDIRGQTQYF. The DNA of the CDR3 is TGCGCCAGCAGCCAAGACATCAGGGGGCAGACCCAGTACTTC.